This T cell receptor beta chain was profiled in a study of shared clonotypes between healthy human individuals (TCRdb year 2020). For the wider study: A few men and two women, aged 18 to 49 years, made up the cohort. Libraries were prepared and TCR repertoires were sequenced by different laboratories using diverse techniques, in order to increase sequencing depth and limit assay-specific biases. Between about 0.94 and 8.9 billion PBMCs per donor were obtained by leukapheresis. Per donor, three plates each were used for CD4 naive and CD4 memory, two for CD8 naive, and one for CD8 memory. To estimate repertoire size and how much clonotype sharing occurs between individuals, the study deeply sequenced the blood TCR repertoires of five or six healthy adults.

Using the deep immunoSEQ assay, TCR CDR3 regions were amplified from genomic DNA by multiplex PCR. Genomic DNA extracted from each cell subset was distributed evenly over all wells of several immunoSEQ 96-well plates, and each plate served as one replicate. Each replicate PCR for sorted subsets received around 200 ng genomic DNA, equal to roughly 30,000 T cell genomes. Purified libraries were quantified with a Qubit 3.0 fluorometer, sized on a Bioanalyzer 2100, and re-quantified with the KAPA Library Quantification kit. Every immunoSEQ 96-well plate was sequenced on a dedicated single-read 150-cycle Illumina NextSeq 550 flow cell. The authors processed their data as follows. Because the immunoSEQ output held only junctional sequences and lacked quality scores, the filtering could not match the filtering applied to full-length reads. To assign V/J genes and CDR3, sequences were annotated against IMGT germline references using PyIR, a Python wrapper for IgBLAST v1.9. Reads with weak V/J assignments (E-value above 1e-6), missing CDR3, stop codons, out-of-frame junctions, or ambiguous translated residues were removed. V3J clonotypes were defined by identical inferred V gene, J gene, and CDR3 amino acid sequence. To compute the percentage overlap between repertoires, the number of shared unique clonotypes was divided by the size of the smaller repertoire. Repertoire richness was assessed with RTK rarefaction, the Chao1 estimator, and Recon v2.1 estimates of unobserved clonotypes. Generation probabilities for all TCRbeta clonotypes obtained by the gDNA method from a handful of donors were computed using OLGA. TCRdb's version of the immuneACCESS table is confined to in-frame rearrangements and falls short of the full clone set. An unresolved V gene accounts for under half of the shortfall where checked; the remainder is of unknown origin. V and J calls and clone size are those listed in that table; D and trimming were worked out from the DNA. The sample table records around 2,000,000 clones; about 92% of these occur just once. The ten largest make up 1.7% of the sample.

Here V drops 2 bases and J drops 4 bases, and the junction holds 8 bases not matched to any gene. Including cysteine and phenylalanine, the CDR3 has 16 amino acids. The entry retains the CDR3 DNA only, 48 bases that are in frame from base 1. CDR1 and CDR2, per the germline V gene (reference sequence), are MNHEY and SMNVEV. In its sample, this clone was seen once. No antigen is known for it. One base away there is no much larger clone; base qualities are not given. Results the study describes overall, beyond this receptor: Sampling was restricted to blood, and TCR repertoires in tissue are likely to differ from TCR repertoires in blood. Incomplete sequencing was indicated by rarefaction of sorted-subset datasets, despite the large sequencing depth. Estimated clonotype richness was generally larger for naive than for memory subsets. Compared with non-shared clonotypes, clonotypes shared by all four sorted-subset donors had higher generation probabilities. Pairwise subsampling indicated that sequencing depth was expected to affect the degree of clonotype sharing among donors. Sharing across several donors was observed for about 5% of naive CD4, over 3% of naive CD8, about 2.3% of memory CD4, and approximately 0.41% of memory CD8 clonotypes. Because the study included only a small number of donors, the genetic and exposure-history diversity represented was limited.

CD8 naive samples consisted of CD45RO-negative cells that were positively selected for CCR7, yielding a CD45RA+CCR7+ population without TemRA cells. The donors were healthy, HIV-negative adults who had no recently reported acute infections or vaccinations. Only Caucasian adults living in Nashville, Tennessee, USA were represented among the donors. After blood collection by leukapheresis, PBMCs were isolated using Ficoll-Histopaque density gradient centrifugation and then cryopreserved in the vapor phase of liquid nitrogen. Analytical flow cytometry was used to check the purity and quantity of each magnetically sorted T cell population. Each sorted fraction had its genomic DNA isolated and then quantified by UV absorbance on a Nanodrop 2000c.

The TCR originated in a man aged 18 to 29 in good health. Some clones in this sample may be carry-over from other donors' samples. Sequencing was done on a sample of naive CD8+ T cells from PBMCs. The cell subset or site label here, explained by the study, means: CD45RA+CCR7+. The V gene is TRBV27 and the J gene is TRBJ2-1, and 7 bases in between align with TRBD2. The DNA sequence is TGTGCCAGCAGTTTAAGTAATAGCGGGCGATACAATGAGCAGTTCTTC. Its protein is CASSLSNSGRYNEQFF.